This TCR beta chain stems from a study of blood T cell repertoires in COVID-19. Whole-study context: Samples taken during acute and convalescent COVID-19 were collected in the United States, Italy and Spain. Nucleic acid was either cDNA or gDNA, and it came from T cells, B-cell-depleted T cells, or PBMCs.

This clone occurred once. In the authors' workflow: Amplification from reference gene primers served as the basis for estimated nucleated cell counts. Clones were sequenced by immunoSEQ multiplex PCR, and TCRdb holds only the in-frame ones, with some missing. The D gene and trimming were derived from the DNA, and the V and J assignments and clone size from that table. This sample has some 100,000 clones, with over 75% found just once. Sequenced material: peripheral blood. The sequence was collected from a man aged 60 to 75 with acute or convalescent COVID-19.

The CDR3 DNA is TGTGCCAGCAGCCGAAACTGGACAGGGCGTTTCTATAATTCACCCCTCCACTTT. Translated, it gives CASSRNWTGRFYNSPLHF. The chain combines TRBV7-9 with TRBJ1-6, with TRBD1 identical over 8 bases. Germline CDR1 is SEHNR and CDR2 is FQNEAQ (reference sequence). V was clipped by 5 bases and J by 3 bases; unmatched bases: 12. This CDR3 region has 18 residues.